A selection of T cell receptor beta chains follows, all from one sample in a study of cytomegalovirus exposure and HLA in healthy donors. Sequenced by immunoSEQ multiplex PCR; TCRdb stores in-frame clones only, minus some. In the table there are about 140,000 clones, approximately 71% of which are singletons. Sequenced sample: PBMCs. The receptors originated from a man aged 18 to 30 in good health and CMV-seropositive. Each CDR3 is given with its conserved first and last residue. D genes are given only for firm matches. Size is omitted from some rows. Given values are once, few, many or a class for expanded clones.

j_call clone_size d_call v_call cdr3_aa cdr3_nt
TRBJ1-1 - TRBD1 TRBV6-1 CASSELDRAEAFF TGTGCCAGCAGTGAACTCGACAGGGCTGAAGCTTTCTTT
TRBJ2-3 - - TRBV6-1 CASSEWGVGTDTQYF TGTGCCAGCAGTGAGTGGGGAGTAGGTACAGATACGCAGTATTTT
TRBJ2-7 once - TRBV7-2 CASSLEGGMRHEQYF TGTGCCAGCAGCTTAGAAGGCGGGATGAGACACGAGCAGTACTTC
TRBJ2-5 - - TRBV9 CASSSDSGPGQETQYF TGTGCCAGCAGCTCGGACAGCGGCCCCGGACAGGAGACCCAGTACTTC
TRBJ2-1 - TRBD2 TRBV13 CASSLSGDGSNEQFF TGTGCCAGCAGCTTAAGCGGGGACGGGAGCAATGAGCAGTTCTTC
TRBJ1-2 once TRBD1 TRBV11-2 CASSAQGAQTYGYTF TGTGCCAGCAGCGCCCAGGGGGCTCAGACCTATGGCTACACCTTC
TRBJ2-2 - TRBD2 TRBV28 CASSAELAGGPGELFF TGTGCCAGCAGTGCCGAGCTAGCGGGAGGGCCCGGGGAGCTGTTTTTT
TRBJ1-4 once TRBD1 TRBV10-1 CARIGQGALHKLFF TGCGCCAGGATAGGACAGGGGGCGCTGCATAAACTGTTTTTT
TRBJ2-1 - TRBD2 TRBV7-9 CASSLRVGGRINEQFF TGTGCCAGCAGCTTAAGGGTGGGAGGGCGGATCAATGAGCAGTTCTTC
TRBJ2-7 - TRBD1 TRBV4-1 CASSQVTGGPYEQYF TGCGCCAGCAGCCAAGTCACAGGGGGCCCCTACGAGCAGTACTTC